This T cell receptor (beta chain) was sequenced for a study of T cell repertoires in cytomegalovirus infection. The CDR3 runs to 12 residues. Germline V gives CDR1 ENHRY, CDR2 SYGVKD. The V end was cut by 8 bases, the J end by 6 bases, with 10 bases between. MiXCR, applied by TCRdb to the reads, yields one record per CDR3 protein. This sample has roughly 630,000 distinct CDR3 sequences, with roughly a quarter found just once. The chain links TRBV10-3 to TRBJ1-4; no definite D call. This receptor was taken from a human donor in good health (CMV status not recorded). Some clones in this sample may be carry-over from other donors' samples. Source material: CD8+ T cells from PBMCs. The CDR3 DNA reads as TGTGCCATCGGGAACGGGGATGAAAAACTGTTTTTT. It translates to CAIGNGDEKLFF.